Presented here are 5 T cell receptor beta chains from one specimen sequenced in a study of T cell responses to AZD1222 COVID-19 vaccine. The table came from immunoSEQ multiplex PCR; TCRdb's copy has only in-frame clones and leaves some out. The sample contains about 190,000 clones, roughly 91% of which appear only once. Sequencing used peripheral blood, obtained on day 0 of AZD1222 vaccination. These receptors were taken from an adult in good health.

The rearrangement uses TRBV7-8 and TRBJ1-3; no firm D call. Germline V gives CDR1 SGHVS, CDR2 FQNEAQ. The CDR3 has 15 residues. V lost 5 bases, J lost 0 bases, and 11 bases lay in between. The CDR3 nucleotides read TGTGCCAGCAGCCAACGGACGTTCTCTGGAAACACCATATATTTT. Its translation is CASSQRTFSGNTIYF.

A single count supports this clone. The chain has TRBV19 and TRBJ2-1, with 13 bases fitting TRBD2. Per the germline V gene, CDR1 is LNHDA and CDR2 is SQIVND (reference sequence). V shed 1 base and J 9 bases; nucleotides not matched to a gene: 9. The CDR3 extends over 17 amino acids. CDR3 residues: CASSIGTSGRGKAEQFF. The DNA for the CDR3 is TGTGCCAGTAGTATAGGTACTAGCGGGAGGGGTAAAGCTGAGCAGTTCTTC.

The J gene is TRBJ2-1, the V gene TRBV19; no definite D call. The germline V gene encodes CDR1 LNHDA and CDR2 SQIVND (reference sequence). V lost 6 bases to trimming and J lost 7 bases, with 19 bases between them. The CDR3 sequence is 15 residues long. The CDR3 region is CASRTAGSLWNEQFF. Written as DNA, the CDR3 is TGTGCCAGTAGAACAGCCGGGTCACTCTGGAATGAGCAGTTCTTC.

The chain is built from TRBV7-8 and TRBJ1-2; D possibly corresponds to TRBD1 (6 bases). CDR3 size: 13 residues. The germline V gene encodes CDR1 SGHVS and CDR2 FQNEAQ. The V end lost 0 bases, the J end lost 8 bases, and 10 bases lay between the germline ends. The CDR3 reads CASSLAGAQGYTF. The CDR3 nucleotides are TGTGCCAGCAGCTTAGCGGGGGCGCAGGGCTACACCTTC.

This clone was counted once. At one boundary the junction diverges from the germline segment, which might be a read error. This CDR3 reads CASIEYRLAGGGELFF. The DNA for the CDR3 is TGTGCCAGCATTGAATATCGACTAGCGGGAGGCGGGGAGCTGTTTTTT. The gene calls are TRBV6-1 and TRBJ2-2; 13 bases agree with TRBD2. Germline V gene lookup returns CDR1 MNHNS and CDR2 SASEGT. The CDR3 consists of 16 residues.